This T cell receptor beta chain was captured by sequencing in a study of blood T cells in healthy people across ages. This clonotype was found a few times. The target antigen is unknown. Study-wide results and limits: Older individuals had lower TCR beta diversity per million T cells (the decline was roughly linear). Unknown donor CMV status possibly confounded expanded clonotype changes.

For the second PCR, which ran for roughly 6 to 11 cycles, a sample-barcoded 5' primer and a J-beta primer mix were used. Via MiXCR, TCRdb re-called the 5' RACE reads, giving one row per CDR3 protein. This sample has around 1.5 million distinct CDR3 sequences, with 42% found just once. From germline, CDR1 is DFQATT and CDR2 SNEGSKA (reference sequence). V lost 0 bases to trimming and J lost 1 base, with 15 bases between them. This CDR3 is built from 16 residues. Drawing of peripheral blood yielded about 9.6 milliliters from each donor. Isolation of PBMCs gave at least 6 million cells per sample. This receptor was taken from a woman aged 18-30 years in good health. V and J are TRBV20-1 and TRBJ1-1; D gene uncertain. The sample was blood. CDR3 in DNA: TGCAGTGCTAGAGATCGGGTTCGGAATCCGAACACTGAAGCTTTCTTT. Translated: CSARDRVRNPNTEAFF.